This TCR beta chain was recovered during a study of blood T cell repertoires in COVID-19 (dated by TCRdb to about 2020). Concerning the study at large: Collaborator samples came from the United States, Italy and Spain and covered acute and convalescent phases of COVID-19. HLA class I and class II types, where available, came from metadata supplied by the sample provider rather than from assay-based typing. The material from the prospective study consisted of cDNA or gDNA derived from T cells, B-cell-depleted T cells, or PBMCs. A freely available public database, intended as a resource for researchers studying the immune response to SARS-CoV-2, is where the repertoires were released. The samples were drawn from two sources: the first 160 participants of the ongoing ImmuneRACE study, and 1,000 to 1,500 subjects contributed by 6 global collaborators. Nearly every sample came with metadata listing a de-identified subject ID, COVID-19 status, age in years and sex. The dataset comprised deeply sampled blood TCRbeta repertoires from subjects exposed to, actively infected with, or recovered from COVID-19. What the work shows at the level of the full study, not this receptor alone: The quantity of clinical and demographic metadata differed by source and by participant and was supplied without curation.

As regards this clone: Its cognate antigen has yet to be identified. Base qualities are not recorded, but no much larger clone differs from it by a single base.

The immunoSEQ Assay, a bias-controlled multiplex PCR, was used to amplify TCRbeta CDR3 regions from genomic DNA. The authors' analysis ran thus. The number of nucleated cells in each sample was estimated from the amplification of reference gene primers within the assay. To quantify the absolute abundance of each unique TCRbeta CDR3 rearrangement, sequence reads were collapsed and filtered. Productive Simpson clonality was computed per sample as the square root of Simpson's diversity index over productive rearrangements. Sourced from immuneACCESS, this table was stored by TCRdb with only in-frame sequences that have V and J called. A share of the clones is absent; for the studies checked, an unresolved V gene accounts for under half, and the remainder has no known explanation. The DNA was the basis for D and trimming; V, J and clone size are from that table. Recorded for this sample are some 58,000 clones; roughly four fifths of them occurred a single time. The top ten constitute roughly 29% of the sample.

At one collaborating source in Seattle, patients were enrolled during active infection and were followed longitudinally through the course of disease. Each collaborating institution followed its own protocols to collect whole blood in K2EDTA tubes. Collaborator samples were shipped for TCRbeta analysis as frozen whole blood, isolated PBMCs, or DNA extracted from either sample type. Sequences SQVTM (CDR1) and ANQGSEA (CDR2) are obtained from the germline V gene. V is cut back by 8 bases and J by 5 bases, with 15 bases in the junction unmatched. From its cysteine to its phenylalanine, the CDR3 spans 15 amino acids. Left in the record is the CDR3 DNA by itself, 45 bases read in frame from the first base.

This sequence uses TRBV29-1 and TRBJ2-1; 7 junctional bases match TRBD2. The sample was peripheral blood. The sequence was collected from a man between 60 and 70 years old with COVID-19, enrolled during active disease. The nucleotides are TGCAGCTCCTCTGGGGGGGGAGAGGGGAACAATGAGCAGTTCTTC. It is translated as CSSSGGGEGNNEQFF.